This entry features one T cell receptor (beta chain) sequence. Per the germline V gene, CDR1 is SGHRS and CDR2 is YFSETQ. This CDR3 comprises 16 residues. The data were obtained in a study of T cells expressing NK-cell markers. Background on the study: The eight sequenced donors comprised seven who were HCMV-seropositive and one who was seronegative.

TCRdb re-called the 5' RACE reads and shows each CDR3 protein once, DNA omitted. The sample totals approximately 420,000 distinct CDR3 sequences. The sequence came from a woman aged 50 to 65 in good health. The rearrangement joins TRBV5-1 to TRBJ2-2. The sample taken for sequencing was blood T cells: a sorted CD56 or NKG2C T cell subset, CD4+ or CD8+ T cells, or bulk PBMC T cells (not recorded which). CDR3 protein: CASTAFLVTNTGELFF.